These 14 T cell receptor beta chains were sequenced from one sample in a study of human T cells and chemical hapten exposure. TCRdb itself ran the RACE reads through MiXCR, one entry per CDR3 protein. The data show under 400,000 distinct CDR3 sequences, 5.1% seen once. Time point defined: pre-sensitization, week 0. Documented treatment: therapeutic diphenylcyclopropenone sensitization with weekly scalp DPC. The sample in question was whole blood, obtained in connection with sensitization to the hapten diphenylcyclopropenone (DPC). Source of these receptors: a woman aged 50 to 60 with alopecia areata. Some clones in this sample may be carry-over from other donors' samples.

This clonotype came up once. The rearrangement joins TRBV6-5 to TRBJ2-2, with unresolved D. CDR3 size: 11 residues. With 5 bases removed from V and 13 bases from J, the gap between germline ends came to 11 bases. Germline V gene data show CDR1 as MNHEY and CDR2 as SVGAGI. Written as DNA, the CDR3 is TGTGCCAGCAGTCCCCTACTCGGGCTGTTTTTT. Encoded protein: CASSPLLGLFF.

The chain is built from TRBV28 and TRBJ2-7; D ambiguous. CDR3 length: 14 residues. Germline CDR1 MDHEN, CDR2 SYDVKM. The V end lost 6 bases, the J end lost 0 bases, and 12 bases lay between the germline ends. CDR3 DNA sequence: TGTGCCAGCAGCCCCGACTCTTACTCCTACGAGCAGTACTTC. This encodes CASSPDSYSYEQYF.

This clonotype has ten or more counts. V and J are TRBV5-6 and TRBJ2-7; D call uncertain. Trimming shortened V by 2 bases and J by 2 bases, and 14 bases separated the two germline ends. CDR1 is SGHDT and CDR2 is YYEEEE in the germline V gene. The CDR3 is 15 residues long. CDR3 sequence: CASSFAAREAYEQYF. DNA for the CDR3: TGTGCCAGCAGCTTTGCGGCGCGAGAAGCCTACGAGCAGTACTTC.

This clonotype was detected many times. This chain links TRBV13 with TRBJ2-5; possible D gene TRBD1, 6 bases. Trimming shortened V by 5 bases and J by 13 bases, and 17 bases separated the two germline ends. The CDR3 consists of 12 residues. Germline loops: CDR1 PRHDT, CDR2 FYEKMQ (reference sequence). CDR3 loop: CASSPPSGVGYF. Here the CDR3 DNA reads TGTGCCAGCAGCCCACCCTCAGGGGTCGGGTACTTC.

The chain is built from TRBV5-5 and TRBJ1-5; D is perhaps TRBD1 (5 bases). This CDR3 comprises 15 residues. Germline CDR1 SGHKS, CDR2 YYEKEE (reference sequence). Trimming took 2 bases from V and 1 from J, leaving 10 bases between them. The DNA for the CDR3 is TGTGCCAGCAGCTTATTAGGGGACAGCAATCAGCCCCAGCATTTT. Translated, it gives CASSLLGDSNQPQHF.

This clonotype was detected ten times or more. The V and J genes are TRBV28 and TRBJ2-1; 8 bases fit TRBD2. With V trimmed by 2 bases and J by 10 bases, 7 bases remained unmatched. CDR3 length: 14 amino acids. Germline lookup yields CDR1 MDHEN and CDR2 SYDVKM. The DNA for the CDR3 is TGTGCCAGCAGTTTAATGACTAGCGTTGGGGAGCAGTTCTTC. This sequence encodes CASSLMTSVGEQFF.

This clonotype was seen more than once but under ten times. The chain uses TRBV7-2 and TRBJ2-2; TRBD2 matches at 13 bases. The CDR3 is made up of 14 amino acids. After removal of 6 bases from V and 10 bases from J, the junction contained 5 bases not matched to a gene. Germline values: CDR1 SGHTA, CDR2 FQGNSA. The CDR3 nucleotides are TGTGCCAGCAGTACTAGCGGGGGGGTGATGGAGCTGTTTTTT. It encodes CASSTSGGVMELFF.

At least ten counts were recorded for this clonotype. The genes are TRBV4-2 and TRBJ2-7, with D unclear. Germline V gives CDR1 LGHNA, CDR2 YNFKEQ. Trimming removed 0 bases at V and 0 bases at J, with 12 bases between. CDR3 length: 16 amino acids. The CDR3: CASSQEGAVSSYEQYF. The DNA for the CDR3 is TGTGCCAGCAGCCAAGAAGGCGCGGTTAGCTCCTACGAGCAGTACTTC.

The gene calls are TRBV6-1 and TRBJ1-6; TRBD1 matches 11 bases. Germline V gene sequence: CDR1 MNHNS, CDR2 SASEGT. With V trimmed by 4 bases and J by 6 bases, 2 bases remained unmatched. The CDR3 spans 15 residues. The CDR3 DNA reads as TGTGCCAGCAGTGGTGGGACAGGGGGTAATTCACCCCTCCACTTT. Its protein product is CASSGGTGGNSPLHF.

This clonotype was seen at least ten times. J is TRBJ1-1 and V is TRBV3-1, with 8 nucleotides matching TRBD1. With 3 bases clipped from V and 6 bases from J, the junction kept 9 bases outside the gene matches. This CDR3 has 15 residues. Looked up from germline, CDR1 is LGHDT and CDR2 is YNNKEL (reference sequence). The CDR3 reads CASSQVNRGKAEAFF. The DNA of the CDR3 is TGTGCCAGCAGCCAGGTGAACAGGGGGAAGGCTGAAGCTTTCTTT.

In its sample, this clonotype was seen many times. CDR3 DNA: TGTGCCACCAGCACGTGGCCGGGAGGTGAGCAGTTCTTC. Its translation: CATSTWPGGEQFF. The chain links TRBV15 to TRBJ2-1; TRBD2 matches 7 bases. The CDR3 is 13 amino acids. Germline lookup yields CDR1 LNHNV and CDR2 YYDKDF (reference sequence). Unmatched junction bases numbered 6, after V lost 4 bases and J lost 9 bases.

This chain joins TRBV9 and TRBJ2-5; 7 bases are shared with TRBD2. The length of the CDR3 is 15 residues. Germline lookup yields CDR1 SGDLS and CDR2 YYNGEE. Losses at the gene ends were 0 bases for V and 2 bases for J; bases not matched to a gene: 4. The CDR3 nucleotides read TGTGCCAGCAGCGTAGGCGGGAGTAGGCAAGAGACCCAGTACTTC. Its protein is CASSVGGSRQETQYF.

The chain is built from TRBV6-5 and TRBJ2-5; tentatively, D is TRBD1 or TRBD2 (5 bases each). The CDR3 extends over 14 amino acids. Trimming pared 2 bases from V and 4 bases from J, leaving 11 bases between. CDR1 and CDR2 from the germline V gene are MNHEY and SVGAGI. DNA of the CDR3: TGTGCCAGCAGTTACCGTACTAGGGGAGAGACCCAGTACTTC. Encoded protein: CASSYRTRGETQYF.

This clonotype showed up many times. This chain uses TRBV30 with TRBJ2-7, with D perhaps TRBD1 (5 bases). Trimming removed 4 bases at V and 0 bases at J, with 10 bases between. The germline V gene encodes CDR1 GTSNPN and CDR2 SVGIG (reference sequence). The CDR3 length is 13 residues. The chain's CDR3 is CAWKSQVSYEQYF. The DNA for the CDR3 is TGTGCCTGGAAGTCACAGGTCTCCTACGAGCAGTACTTC.